These T cell receptor beta chains were read from a single sample in a study of T cell changes during pregnancy in multiple sclerosis. Data came from immunoSEQ multiplex PCR; TCRdb stores just in-frame clones and leaves some out. Among approximately 39,000 clones listed, 85% to 95% were seen once. Sequences were derived from CD4+ T cells from peripheral blood mononuclear cells, sampled in the second trimester of pregnancy. The receptors were sampled from a female donor with multiple sclerosis, enrolled in a pregnancy study. Each CDR3 is given with its conserved first and last residue. D genes are given only for firm matches. Rows give clone size only sometimes, using once, few, many, or a class for an expanded clone.

NA	TRBJ1-2	NA	TRBV19	TGTGCCAGTAGTTATAACCAGGGTCGTGGCTACACCTTC	CASSYNQGRGYTF
NA	TRBJ2-5	NA	TRBV28	TGTGCCAGCAGTTTACGGAGGGAGACCCAGTACTTC	CASSLRRETQYF
NA	TRBJ2-2	NA	TRBV7-3	TGTGCCAGCAGCTTATATTTTACCGGGGAGCTGTTTTTT	CASSLYFTGELFF
NA	TRBJ2-1	TRBD2	TRBV11-2	TGTGCCAGCAGCCTCCAGATAGCGGGGAGCTCCTACAATGAGCAGTTCTTC	CASSLQIAGSSYNEQFF
NA	TRBJ2-3	TRBD2	TRBV11-3	TGTGCCAGCAGCCCGGGGGGAGGCCCCACAGATACGCAGTATTTT	CASSPGGGPTDTQYF
NA	TRBJ2-2	TRBD2	TRBV5-1	TGCGCCAGCAGCCCTCAGGCGGGAGTGAACACCGGGGAGCTGTTTTTT	CASSPQAGVNTGELFF
NA	TRBJ2-5	TRBD1	TRBV7-9	TGTGCCAGCAGCTTAGGAGGGGGCAGGGAGACCCAGTACTTC	CASSLGGGRETQYF
NA	TRBJ1-3	NA	TRBV7-9	TGTGCCAGCAGCTTGGTAGGGGCAAACACCATATATTTT	CASSLVGANTIYF
NA	TRBJ2-7	TRBD1	TRBV7-2	TGTGCCAGCAGCCCGGGACAGTACGAGCAGTACTTC	CASSPGQYEQYF
NA	TRBJ2-1	NA	TRBV11-2	TGTGCCAGCAGCTTAGCAGAATACAATGAGCAGTTCTTC	CASSLAEYNEQFF
NA	TRBJ2-1	TRBD2	TRBV4-3	TGCGCCAGCAGCCCCCGGACTAGCGGGGGGGCCGGTGAGCAGTTCTTC	CASSPRTSGGAGEQFF
NA	TRBJ2-7	NA	TRBV5-1	TGCGCCAGCAGCGCGGGGGCCGTTGCGAACTACGAGCAGTACTTC	CASSAGAVANYEQYF
NA	TRBJ2-7	NA	TRBV6-6	TGTGCCAGCAGTTCTCCCGTCACGGGAGTAAACTACGAGCAGTACTTC	CASSSPVTGVNYEQYF
NA	TRBJ2-3	TRBD1	TRBV10-3	TGTGCCATCAGTGCAATTCCAGGGGGCGGAGGAGATACGCAGTATTTT	CAISAIPGGGGDTQYF
NA	TRBJ2-1	NA	TRBV7-9	TGTGCCAGCAGCCCCCCACCCAGGGTGGGCAATGAGCAGTTCTTC	CASSPPPRVGNEQFF
NA	TRBJ1-1	NA	TRBV29-1	TGCAGCGTTCGTATGGACACCAACACTGAAGCTTTCTTT	CSVRMDTNTEAFF
NA	TRBJ1-1	NA	TRBV23-1	TGCGCCAGCACAAATATAACAGGGTGGAACACTGAAGCTTTCTTT	CASTNITGWNTEAFF
NA	TRBJ1-4	NA	TRBV19	TGTGCCAGTAGTTTCCAGACACGTGAAAAACTGTTTTTT	CASSFQTREKLFF
NA	TRBJ2-1	NA	TRBV29-1	TGCAGCGTTGCCGACAATGAGCAGTTCTTC	CSVADNEQFF
NA	TRBJ2-5	NA	TRBV5-1	TGCGCCAGCAGCTTTGAGGAGGGGGAGACCCAGTACTTC	CASSFEEGETQYF
NA	TRBJ1-2	NA	TRBV28	TGTGCCATCACGGGAGGCTATGGCTACACCTTC	CAITGGYGYTF
NA	TRBJ1-4	TRBD1	TRBV5-4	TGTGCCAGCAGCACCCAACAGGGGGCAGCAGAAAAACTGTTTTTT	CASSTQQGAAEKLFF
NA	TRBJ1-6	NA	TRBV4-2	TGTGCCAGCAGCCACCGTTTCGGGAGTGATTCACCCCTCCACTTT	CASSHRFGSDSPLHF
NA	TRBJ1-2	NA	TRBV19	TGTGCCAGTAGTATAGGTGGACAGCCACCGTATGGCTACACCTTC	CASSIGGQPPYGYTF
NA	TRBJ1-5	TRBD1	TRBV7-3	TGTGCCAGCAGCTTAACAGGGGGCGAGCCCCAGCATTTT	CASSLTGGEPQHF
once	TRBJ1-4	TRBD1	TRBV19	TGTGCCAGTACCCGCTTCCCGGGACAGGGAGGCCTGACTGCAACTAATGAAAAACTGTTTTTT	CASTRFPGQGGLTATNEKLFF